This TCR beta chain was obtained from a study of cytomegalovirus exposure and HLA in healthy donors. The study, taken as a whole, reports: Rarity marked most TCR sequences, yet some public TCRs occurred in many donors.

CDR1 is SGHRS, CDR2 YFSETQ, per germline. Trimming cost V 4 bases and J 0 bases, with 8 bases left between them. The CDR3 is 15 residues long. Remarks on this clone: Its antigen is as yet unknown.

The PCR employed 60 Vbeta primers together with 13 Jbeta primers. Using immunoSEQ multiplex PCR, the repertoire was profiled, and TCRdb retains in-frame clones only, with some absent. The sample carries over 100,000 clones, over 65% recorded once. Nominal health characterized the donors when sampled, though unrecorded immune exposures were likely. This clonotype was sampled from a man in his forties or fifties in good health and CMV-seronegative. The chain combines TRBV5-1 with TRBJ2-6, with D hard to call. The specimen was PBMCs. The CDR3 reads CASSDPSSGANVLTF. The CDR3 DNA reads as TGCGCCAGCAGCGATCCGAGCTCTGGGGCCAACGTCCTGACTTTC.